This T cell receptor (beta chain) was sequenced during a study of OX40 agonist ivuxolimab in advanced cancers. Repertoires were generated with immunoSEQ multiplex PCR, while TCRdb's copy carries only in-frame clones and drops some. This sample has tens of thousands of clones, with over 60% found just once. This CDR3 spans 15 amino acids. The ends were cut back, 5 bases at V and 8 bases at J, with 21 bases in the middle. Looked up from germline, CDR1 is MDHEN and CDR2 is SYDVKM. The chain is built from TRBV28 and TRBJ1-2; TRBD1 might be the D (6 bases). The source is an adult with an advanced solid tumor such as melanoma, head and neck, liver or kidney cancer. Sequenced material: CD4+ or CD8+ T cells sorted from blood, taken in a trial of the OX40 agonist ivuxolimab. This CDR3 is CASSPEAHRTEGYTF. The CDR3 bases are TGTGCCAGCAGTCCGGAGGCTCACAGGACAGAAGGCTACACCTTC.